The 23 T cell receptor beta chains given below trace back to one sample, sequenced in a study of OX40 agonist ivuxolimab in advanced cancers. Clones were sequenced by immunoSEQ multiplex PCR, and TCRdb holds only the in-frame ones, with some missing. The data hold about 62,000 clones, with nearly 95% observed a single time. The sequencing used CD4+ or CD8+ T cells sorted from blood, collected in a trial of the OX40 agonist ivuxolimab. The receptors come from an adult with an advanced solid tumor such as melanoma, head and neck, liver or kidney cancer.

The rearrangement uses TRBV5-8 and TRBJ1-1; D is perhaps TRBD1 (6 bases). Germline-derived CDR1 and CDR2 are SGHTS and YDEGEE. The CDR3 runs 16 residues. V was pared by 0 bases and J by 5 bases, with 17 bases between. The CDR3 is CASSLAATTGTTEAFF. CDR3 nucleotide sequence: TGTGCCAGCAGCTTGGCCGCAACGACAGGTACGACTGAAGCTTTCTTT.

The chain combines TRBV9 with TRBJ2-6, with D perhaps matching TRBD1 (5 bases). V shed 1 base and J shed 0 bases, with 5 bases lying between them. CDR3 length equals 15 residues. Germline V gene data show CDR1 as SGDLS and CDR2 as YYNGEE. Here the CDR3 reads CASSVTGSGANVLTF. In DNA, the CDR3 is TGTGCCAGCAGCGTAACAGGCTCTGGGGCCAACGTCCTGACTTTC. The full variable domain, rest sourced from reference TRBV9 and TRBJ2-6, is DSGVTQTPKHLITATGQRVTLRCSPRSGDLSVYWYQQSLDQGLQFLIQYYNGEERAKGNILERFSAQQFPDLHSELNLSSLELGDSALYFCASSVTGSGANVLTFGAGSRLTVL.

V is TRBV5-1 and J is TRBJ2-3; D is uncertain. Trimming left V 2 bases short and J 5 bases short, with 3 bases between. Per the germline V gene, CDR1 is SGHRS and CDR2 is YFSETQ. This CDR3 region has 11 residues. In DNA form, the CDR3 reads TGCGCCAGCAGCTTTTTAGATACGCAGTATTTT. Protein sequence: CASSFLDTQYF. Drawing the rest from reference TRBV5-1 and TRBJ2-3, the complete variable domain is KAGVTQTPRYLIKTRGQQVTLSCSPISGHRSVSWYQQTPGQGLQFLFEYFSETQRNKGNFPGRFSGRQFSNSRSEMNVSTLELGDSALYLCASSFLDTQYFGPGTRLTVL.

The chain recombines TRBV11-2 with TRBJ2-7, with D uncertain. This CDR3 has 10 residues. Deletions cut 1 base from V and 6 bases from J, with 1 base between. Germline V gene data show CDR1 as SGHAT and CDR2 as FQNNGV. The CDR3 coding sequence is TGTGCCAGCAGCTTAGGCGAGCAGTACTTC. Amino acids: CASSLGEQYF. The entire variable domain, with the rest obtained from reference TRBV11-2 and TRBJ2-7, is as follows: EAGVAQSPRYKIIEKRQSVAFWCNPISGHATLYWYQQILGQGPKLLIQFQNNGVVDDSQLPKDRFSAERLKGVDSTLKIQPAKLEDSAVYLCASSLGEQYFGPGTRLTVT.

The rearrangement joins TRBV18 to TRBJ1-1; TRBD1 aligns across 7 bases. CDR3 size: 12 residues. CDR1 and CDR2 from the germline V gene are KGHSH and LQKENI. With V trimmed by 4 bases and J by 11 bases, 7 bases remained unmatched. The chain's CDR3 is CASSQPTGLAFF. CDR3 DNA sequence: TGTGCCAGCTCACAACCGACAGGGCTCGCTTTCTTT.

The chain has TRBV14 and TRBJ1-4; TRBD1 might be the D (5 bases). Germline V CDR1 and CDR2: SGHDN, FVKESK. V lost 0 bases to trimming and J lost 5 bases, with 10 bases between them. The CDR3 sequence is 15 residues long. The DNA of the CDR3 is TGTGCCAGCAGCCAAGAGTGGGGGGAGAATGAAAAACTGTTTTTT. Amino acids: CASSQEWGENEKLFF.

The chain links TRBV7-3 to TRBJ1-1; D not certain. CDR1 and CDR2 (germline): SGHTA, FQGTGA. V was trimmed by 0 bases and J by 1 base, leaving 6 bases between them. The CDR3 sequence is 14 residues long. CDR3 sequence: CASSLTGANTEAFF. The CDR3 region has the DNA TGTGCCAGCAGCTTAACTGGTGCGAACACTGAAGCTTTCTTT.

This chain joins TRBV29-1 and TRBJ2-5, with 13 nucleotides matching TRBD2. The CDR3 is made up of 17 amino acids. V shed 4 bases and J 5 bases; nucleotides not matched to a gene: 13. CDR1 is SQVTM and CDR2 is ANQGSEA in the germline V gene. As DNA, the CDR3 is TGCAGCGTTGGGACAGGGACTAGCGGGGACGCCCGGGAGACCCAGTACTTC. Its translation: CSVGTGTSGDARETQYF.

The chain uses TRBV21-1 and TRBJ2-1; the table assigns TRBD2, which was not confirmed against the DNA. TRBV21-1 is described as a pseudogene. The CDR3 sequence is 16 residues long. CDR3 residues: CASSKDASGTPGEQFF. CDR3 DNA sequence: TGTGCCAGCAGCAAAGATGCTAGCGGGACACCAGGTGAGCAGTTCTTC.

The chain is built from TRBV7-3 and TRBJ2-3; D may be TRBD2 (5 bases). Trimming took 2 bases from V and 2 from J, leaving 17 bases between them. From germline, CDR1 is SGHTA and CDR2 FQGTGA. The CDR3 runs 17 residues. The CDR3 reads CASSLGRSRTYTDTQYF. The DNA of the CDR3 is TGTGCCAGCAGCTTAGGCAGGTCTCGGACTTACACAGATACGCAGTATTTT.

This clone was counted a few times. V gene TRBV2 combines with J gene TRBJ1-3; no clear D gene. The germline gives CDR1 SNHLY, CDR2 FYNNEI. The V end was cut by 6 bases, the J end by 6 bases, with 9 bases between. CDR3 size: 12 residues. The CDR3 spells CASRAESNTIYF. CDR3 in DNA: TGTGCCAGCAGAGCGGAATCAAACACCATATATTTT.

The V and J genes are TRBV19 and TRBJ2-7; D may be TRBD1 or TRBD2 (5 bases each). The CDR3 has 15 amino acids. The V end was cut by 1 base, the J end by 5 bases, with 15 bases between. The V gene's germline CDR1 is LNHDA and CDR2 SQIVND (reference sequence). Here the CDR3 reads CASSIGRDPGHEQYF. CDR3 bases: TGTGCCAGTAGTATAGGCCGGGACCCAGGACACGAGCAGTACTTC.

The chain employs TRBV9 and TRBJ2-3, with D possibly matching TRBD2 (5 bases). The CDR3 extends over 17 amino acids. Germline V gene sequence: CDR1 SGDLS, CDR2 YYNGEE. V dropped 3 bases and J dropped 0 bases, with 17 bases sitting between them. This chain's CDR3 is CASSAPMRSGSTDTQYF. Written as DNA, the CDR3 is TGTGCCAGCAGCGCGCCCATGAGGAGCGGAAGCACAGATACGCAGTATTTT.

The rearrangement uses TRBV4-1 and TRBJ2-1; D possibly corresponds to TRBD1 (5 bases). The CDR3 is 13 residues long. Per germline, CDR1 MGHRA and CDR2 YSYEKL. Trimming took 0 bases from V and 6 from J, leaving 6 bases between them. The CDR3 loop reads CASSQDRANEQFF. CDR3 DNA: TGCGCCAGCAGCCAAGACAGGGCCAATGAGCAGTTCTTC.

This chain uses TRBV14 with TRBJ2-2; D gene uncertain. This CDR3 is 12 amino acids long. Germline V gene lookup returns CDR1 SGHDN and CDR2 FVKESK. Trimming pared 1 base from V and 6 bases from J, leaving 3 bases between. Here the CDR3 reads CASSQVSGELFF. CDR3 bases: TGTGCCAGCAGCCAAGTATCCGGGGAGCTGTTTTTT.

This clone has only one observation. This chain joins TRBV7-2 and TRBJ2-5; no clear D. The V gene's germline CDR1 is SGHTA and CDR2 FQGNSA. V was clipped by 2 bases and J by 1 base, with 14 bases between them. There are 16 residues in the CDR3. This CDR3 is CASSLYVAGPQETQYF. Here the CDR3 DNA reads TGTGCCAGCAGCTTATACGTCGCAGGACCCCAAGAGACCCAGTACTTC. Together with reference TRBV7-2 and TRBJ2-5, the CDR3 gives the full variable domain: GAGVSQSPSNKVTEKGKDVELRCDPISGHTALYWYRQSLGQGLEFLIYFQGNSAPDKSGLPSDRFSAERTGGSVSTLTIQRTQQEDSAVYLCASSLYVAGPQETQYFGPGTRLLVL.

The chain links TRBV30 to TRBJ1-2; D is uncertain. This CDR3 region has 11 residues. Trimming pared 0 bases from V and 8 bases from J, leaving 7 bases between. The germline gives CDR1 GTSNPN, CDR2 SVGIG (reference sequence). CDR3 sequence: CAWSVKLGYTF. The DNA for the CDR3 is TGTGCCTGGAGTGTGAAACTCGGCTACACCTTC.

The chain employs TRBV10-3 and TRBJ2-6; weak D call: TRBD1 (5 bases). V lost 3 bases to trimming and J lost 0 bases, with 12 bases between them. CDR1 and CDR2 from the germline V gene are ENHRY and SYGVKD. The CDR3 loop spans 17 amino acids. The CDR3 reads CAISDTGPFSGANVLTF. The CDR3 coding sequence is TGTGCCATCAGTGATACAGGTCCCTTCTCTGGGGCCAACGTCCTGACTTTC.

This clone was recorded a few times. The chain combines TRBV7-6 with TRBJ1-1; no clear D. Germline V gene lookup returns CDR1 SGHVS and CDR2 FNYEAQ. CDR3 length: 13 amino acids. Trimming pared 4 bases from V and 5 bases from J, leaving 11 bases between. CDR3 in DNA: TGTGCCAGCAGCTCTTCACCCATGACTGAAGCTTTCTTT. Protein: CASSSSPMTEAFF.

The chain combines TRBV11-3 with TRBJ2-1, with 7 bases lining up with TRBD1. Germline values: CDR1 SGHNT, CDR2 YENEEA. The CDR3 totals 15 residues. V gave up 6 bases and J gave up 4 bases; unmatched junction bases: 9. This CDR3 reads CASSRTGEPYNEQFF. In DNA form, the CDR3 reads TGTGCCAGCAGTCGAACAGGGGAACCTTACAATGAGCAGTTCTTC.

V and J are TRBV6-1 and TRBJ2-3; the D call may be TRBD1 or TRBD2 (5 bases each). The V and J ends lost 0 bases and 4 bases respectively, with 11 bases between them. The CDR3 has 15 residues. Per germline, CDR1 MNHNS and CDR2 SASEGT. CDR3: CASSEASGTSDTQYF. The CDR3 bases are TGTGCCAGCAGTGAAGCGAGTGGGACCTCAGATACGCAGTATTTT.

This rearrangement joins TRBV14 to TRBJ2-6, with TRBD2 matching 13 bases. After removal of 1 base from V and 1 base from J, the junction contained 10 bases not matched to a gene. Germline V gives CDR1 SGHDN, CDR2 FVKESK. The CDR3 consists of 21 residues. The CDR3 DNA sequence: TGTGCCAGCAGCCAAGTCCCCTGGACTAGCGGGAGATTTTCTGGGGCCAACGTCCTGACTTTC. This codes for CASSQVPWTSGRFSGANVLTF.

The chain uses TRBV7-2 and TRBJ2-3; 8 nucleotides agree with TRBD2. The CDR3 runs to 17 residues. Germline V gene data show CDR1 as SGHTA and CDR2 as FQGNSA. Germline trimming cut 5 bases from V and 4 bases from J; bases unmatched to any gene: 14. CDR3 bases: TGTGCCAGCAGCCTGAGGCTGGGACCGGGGGGGGCAGATACGCAGTATTTT. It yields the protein CASSLRLGPGGADTQYF.